A selection of T cell receptor beta chains follows, all from one sample in a study of T-cell reconstitution after alpha-beta-depleted transplantation in children. TCRdb reprocessed the PCR reads via MiXCR and lists one record per CDR3 protein. Of approximately 400,000 distinct CDR3 sequences listed, roughly a tenth are singletons. The sequencing here drew on PBMCs from the stem cell graft donor, taken from the stem cell graft. These TCRs come from a human donor who donated a stem cell graft to a child with acute myeloid leukemia. The CDR3 runs from the conserved cysteine through the conserved F or W. D genes are given only for firm matches. Size is omitted from some rows. Given values are once, few, many or a class for expanded clones.

CDR3 protein: CASSVESAGTGKAFF; CDR3 DNA: TGTGCCAGCAGCGTAGAGAGTGCCGGGACAGGGAAAGCTTTCTTT; clone size: .; J gene: TRBJ1-1; D gene: TRBD1; V gene: TRBV9
CDR3 protein: CASSPQAGTPFTDTHYF; CDR3 DNA: TGTGCCAGCTCACCCCAAGCTGGTACCCCTTTCACAGATACGCATTATTTT; clone size: .; J gene: TRBJ2-3; D gene: .; V gene: TRBV18
CDR3 protein: CASFSRASDEKLFF; CDR3 DNA: TGTGCCAGCTTCTCGAGGGCCTCGGATGAAAAACTGTTTTTT; clone size: few; J gene: TRBJ1-4; D gene: .; V gene: TRBV18
CDR3 protein: CASSLPENYGYTF; CDR3 DNA: TGTGCCAGCAGCTTGCCAGAGAACTATGGCTACACCTTC; clone size: many; J gene: TRBJ1-2; D gene: .; V gene: TRBV5-4
CDR3 protein: CASRLGTGAADTQYF; CDR3 DNA: TGTGCCAGCAGACTCGGGACAGGGGCAGCAGATACGCAGTATTTT; clone size: .; J gene: TRBJ2-3; D gene: TRBD1; V gene: TRBV12-3/TRBV12-4
CDR3 protein: CASSKRPWTGLDNEQFF; CDR3 DNA: TGTGCCAGCAGCAAAAGACCGTGGACAGGGCTTGACAATGAGCAGTTCTTC; clone size: many; J gene: TRBJ2-1; D gene: .; V gene: TRBV21-1
CDR3 protein: CSAQGASNYGYTF; CDR3 DNA: TGCAGTGCTCAGGGGGCCTCTAACTATGGCTACACCTTC; clone size: .; J gene: TRBJ1-2; D gene: TRBD1; V gene: TRBV20-1
CDR3 protein: CASSLAQSPSPLHF; CDR3 DNA: TGTGCCAGCAGTTTAGCGCAATCACCTTCACCCCTCCACTTT; clone size: few; J gene: TRBJ1-6; D gene: .; V gene: TRBV12-3/TRBV12-4
CDR3 protein: CSARASENNEQFF; CDR3 DNA: TGCAGTGCTCGGGCTAGCGAAAACAATGAGCAGTTCTTC; clone size: few; J gene: TRBJ2-1; D gene: .; V gene: TRBV20-1
CDR3 protein: CASSRAQGAADTQYF; CDR3 DNA: TGTGCCAGCAGCCGAGCCCAAGGGGCGGCAGATACGCAGTATTTT; clone size: many; J gene: TRBJ2-3; D gene: .; V gene: TRBV3-1
CDR3 protein: CASSPSRQGDYGYTF; CDR3 DNA: TGTGCCAGCAGTCCGAGCAGGCAAGGGGACTATGGCTACACCTTC; clone size: many; J gene: TRBJ1-2; D gene: .; V gene: TRBV25-1
CDR3 protein: CASSLGLAGEAGANVLTF; CDR3 DNA: TGTGCCAGCAGCTTAGGGCTAGCGGGAGAGGCTGGGGCCAACGTCCTGACTTTC; clone size: few; J gene: TRBJ2-6; D gene: TRBD2; V gene: TRBV6-2/TRBV6-3
CDR3 protein: CASSLGPGGQETQYF; CDR3 DNA: TGTGCCAGCAGCCTAGGGCCGGGGGGTCAAGAGACCCAGTACTTC; clone size: few; J gene: TRBJ2-5; D gene: TRBD2; V gene: TRBV7-9
CDR3 protein: CASVQEAGAGFHEQYF; CDR3 DNA: TGCGCCAGCGTCCAGGAGGCGGGAGCCGGTTTCCACGAGCAGTACTTC; clone size: .; J gene: TRBJ2-7; D gene: TRBD2; V gene: TRBV5-1
CDR3 protein: CASSETISGEQFF; CDR3 DNA: TGTGCCAGCAGTGAAACAATCAGTGGTGAGCAGTTCTTC; clone size: .; J gene: TRBJ2-1; D gene: .; V gene: TRBV6-4
CDR3 protein: CASSWGGDTEAFF; CDR3 DNA: TGTGCCAGCAGTTGGGGGGGGGACACTGAAGCTTTCTTT; clone size: .; J gene: TRBJ1-1; D gene: .; V gene: TRBV12-3/TRBV12-4
CDR3 protein: CASSVEPGLAGYNEQFF; CDR3 DNA: TGCGCCAGCAGCGTGGAACCGGGACTAGCGGGATACAATGAGCAGTTCTTC; clone size: few; J gene: TRBJ2-1; D gene: TRBD2; V gene: TRBV5-1
CDR3 protein: CASSSSKGTEAFF; CDR3 DNA: TGTGCCAGCTCGTCATCTAAGGGCACTGAAGCTTTCTTT; clone size: .; J gene: TRBJ1-1; D gene: .; V gene: TRBV18
CDR3 protein: CASSLITSGRNNEQFF; CDR3 DNA: TGTGCCAGCAGCTTAATAACTAGCGGGAGGAACAATGAGCAGTTCTTC; clone size: .; J gene: TRBJ2-1; D gene: TRBD2; V gene: TRBV7-9
CDR3 protein: CSVEDRARAYEQYF; CDR3 DNA: TGCAGCGTTGAAGACCGGGCCAGGGCCTACGAGCAGTACTTC; clone size: few; J gene: TRBJ2-7; D gene: .; V gene: TRBV29-1